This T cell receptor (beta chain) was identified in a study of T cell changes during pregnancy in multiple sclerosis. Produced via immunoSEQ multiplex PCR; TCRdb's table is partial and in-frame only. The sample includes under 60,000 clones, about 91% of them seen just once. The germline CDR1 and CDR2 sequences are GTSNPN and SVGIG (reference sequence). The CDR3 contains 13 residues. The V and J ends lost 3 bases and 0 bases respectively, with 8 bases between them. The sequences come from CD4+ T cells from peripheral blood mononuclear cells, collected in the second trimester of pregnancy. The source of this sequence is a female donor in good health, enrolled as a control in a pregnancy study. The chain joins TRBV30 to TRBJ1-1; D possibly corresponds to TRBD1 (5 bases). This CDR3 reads CAWSPGMNTEAFF. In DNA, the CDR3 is TGTGCCTGGAGCCCAGGGATGAACACTGAAGCTTTCTTT.